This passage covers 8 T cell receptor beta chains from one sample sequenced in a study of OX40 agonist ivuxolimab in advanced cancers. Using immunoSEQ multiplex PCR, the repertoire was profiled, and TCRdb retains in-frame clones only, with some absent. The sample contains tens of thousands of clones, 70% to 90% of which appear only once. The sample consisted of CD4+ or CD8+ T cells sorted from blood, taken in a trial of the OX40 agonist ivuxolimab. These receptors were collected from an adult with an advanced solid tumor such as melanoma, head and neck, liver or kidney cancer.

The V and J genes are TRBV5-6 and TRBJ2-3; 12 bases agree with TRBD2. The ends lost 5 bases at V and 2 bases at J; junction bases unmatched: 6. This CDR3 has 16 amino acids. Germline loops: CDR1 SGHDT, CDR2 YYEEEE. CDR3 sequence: CASRPGLAGYTDTQYF. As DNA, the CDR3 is TGTGCCAGCAGGCCTGGACTAGCGGGATACACAGATACGCAGTATTTT.

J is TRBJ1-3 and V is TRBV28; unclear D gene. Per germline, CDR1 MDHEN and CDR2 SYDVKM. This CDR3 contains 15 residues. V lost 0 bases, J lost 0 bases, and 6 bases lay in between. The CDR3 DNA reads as TGTGCCAGCAGTTTATGGGATACCTCTGGAAACACCATATATTTT. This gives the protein CASSLWDTSGNTIYF.

CDR3 coding DNA: TGTGCCAGCAGTTTAGAATGGCGGGAAAAGGGCACCGGGGAGCTGTTTTTT. As protein: CASSLEWREKGTGELFF. The gene calls are TRBV27 and TRBJ2-2, with D maybe TRBD2 (6 bases). CDR1 MNHEY and CDR2 SMNVEV come from the germline V gene (reference sequence). The ends were cut back, 2 bases at V and 4 bases at J, with 17 bases in the middle. This CDR3 has 17 amino acids.

The CDR3: CASSLRTPGQGSNEQFF. In nucleotides, the CDR3 is TGCGCCAGCAGCTTGCGGACGCCGGGACAGGGGTCCAATGAGCAGTTCTTC. The chain joins TRBV5-1 to TRBJ2-1; 10 bases line up with TRBD1. CDR1 and CDR2 from the germline V gene are SGHRS and YFSETQ. The V segment lost 1 base and the J segment 6 bases; nucleotides outside the gene matches: 10. The CDR3 consists of 17 residues.

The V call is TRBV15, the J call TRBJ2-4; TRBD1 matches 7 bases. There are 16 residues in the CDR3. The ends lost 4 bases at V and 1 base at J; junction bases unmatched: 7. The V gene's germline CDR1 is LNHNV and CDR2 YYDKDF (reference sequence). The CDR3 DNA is TGTGCCACCAGCACATTCACAGGGGACGCCAAAAACATTCAGTACTTC. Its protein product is CATSTFTGDAKNIQYF. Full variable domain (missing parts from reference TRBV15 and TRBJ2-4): DAMVIQNPRYQVTQFGKPVTLSCSQTLNHNVMYWYQQKSSQAPKLLFHYYDKDFNNEADTPDNFQSRRPNTSFCFLDIRSPGLGDTAMYLCATSTFTGDAKNIQYFGAGTRLSVL.

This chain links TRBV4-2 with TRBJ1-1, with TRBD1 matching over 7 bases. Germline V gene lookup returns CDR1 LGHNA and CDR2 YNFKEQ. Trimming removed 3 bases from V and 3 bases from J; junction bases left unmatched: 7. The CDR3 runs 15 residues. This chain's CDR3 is CASSQGEGAYTEAFF. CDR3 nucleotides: TGTGCCAGCAGCCAGGGGGAGGGGGCGTACACTGAAGCTTTCTTT.

The CDR3 spells CASSPRRDGADTQYF. As DNA, the CDR3 is TGCGCCAGCAGCCCCCGCAGGGACGGAGCAGATACGCAGTATTTT. The chain uses TRBV5-1 and TRBJ2-3, with D tentatively TRBD1 or TRBD2 (5 bases each). Deletions cut 4 bases from V and 4 bases from J, with 16 bases between. CDR3 length equals 15 residues. CDR1 and CDR2 from the germline V gene are SGHRS and YFSETQ.

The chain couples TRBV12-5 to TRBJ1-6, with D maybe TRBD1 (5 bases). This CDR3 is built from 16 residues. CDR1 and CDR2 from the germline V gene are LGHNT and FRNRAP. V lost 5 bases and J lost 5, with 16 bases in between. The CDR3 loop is CASGLFVGTDNSPLHF. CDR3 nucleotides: TGTGCTAGTGGTCTCTTCGTCGGGACGGATAATTCACCCCTCCACTTT.